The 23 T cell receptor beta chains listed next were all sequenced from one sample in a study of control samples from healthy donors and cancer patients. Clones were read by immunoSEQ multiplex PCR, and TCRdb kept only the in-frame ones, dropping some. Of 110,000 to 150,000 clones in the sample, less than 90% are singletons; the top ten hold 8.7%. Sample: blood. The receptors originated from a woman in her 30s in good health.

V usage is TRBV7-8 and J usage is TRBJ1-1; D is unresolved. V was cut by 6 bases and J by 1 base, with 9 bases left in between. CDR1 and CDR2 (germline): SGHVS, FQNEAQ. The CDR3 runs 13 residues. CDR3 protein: CASRTDKNTEAFF. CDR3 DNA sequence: TGTGCCAGCAGGACCGACAAGAACACTGAAGCTTTCTTT.

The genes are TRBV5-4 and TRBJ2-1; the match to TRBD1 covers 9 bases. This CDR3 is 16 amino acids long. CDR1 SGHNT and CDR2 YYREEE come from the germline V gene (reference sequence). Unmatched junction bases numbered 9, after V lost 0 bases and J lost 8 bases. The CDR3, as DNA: TGTGCCAGCAGCTTGGAGGGGACAGGGAAAGTAGATGAGCAGTTCTTC. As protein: CASSLEGTGKVDEQFF.

CDR3 DNA sequence: TGTGCCAGCAGCTTTGGAGGGGCCGGGGAAAAACTGTTTTTT. Protein product: CASSFGGAGEKLFF. V gene TRBV7-8 combines with J gene TRBJ1-4; D is perhaps TRBD1 (5 bases). The V gene lost 3 bases and the J gene lost 8 bases, with 13 bases spanning the gap. Germline V gene lookup returns CDR1 SGHVS and CDR2 FQNEAQ. The CDR3 consists of 14 residues.

CDR3 nucleotides: TGTGCCTGGAGTGTACCTAACAACGCGAACACCGGGGAGCTGTTTTTT. This codes for CAWSVPNNANTGELFF. The chain employs TRBV30 and TRBJ2-2; unclear D gene. V lost 0 bases and J 0 bases, leaving 11 bases between the germline ends. The CDR3 consists of 16 residues. CDR1 and CDR2 from the germline V gene are GTSNPN and SVGIG (reference sequence).

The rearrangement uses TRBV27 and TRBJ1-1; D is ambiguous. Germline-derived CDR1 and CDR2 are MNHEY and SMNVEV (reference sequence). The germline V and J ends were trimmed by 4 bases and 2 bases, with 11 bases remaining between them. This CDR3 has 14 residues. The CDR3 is CASSWTGKNTEAFF. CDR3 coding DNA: TGTGCCAGCAGTTGGACCGGAAAAAACACTGAAGCTTTCTTT.

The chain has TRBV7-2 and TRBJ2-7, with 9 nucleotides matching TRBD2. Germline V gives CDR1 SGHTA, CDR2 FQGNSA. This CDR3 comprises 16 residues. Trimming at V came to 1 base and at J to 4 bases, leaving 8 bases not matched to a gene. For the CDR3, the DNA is TGTGCCAGCAGCTTAGTGGCGGGAGGGCATTTTTACGAGCAGTACTTC. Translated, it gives CASSLVAGGHFYEQYF.

The CDR3: CASSPGTGENGYTF. The CDR3, as DNA: TGTGCCAGCTCACCGGGTACAGGGGAGAATGGCTACACCTTC. The chain recombines TRBV18 with TRBJ1-2, with 7 bases aligning to TRBD1. V shed 3 bases, J shed 6 bases, and the junction held 7 bases outside the gene matches. The germline CDR1 and CDR2 sequences are KGHSH and LQKENI. This CDR3 has 14 residues.

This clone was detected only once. This CDR3 is CAWSNPRERDQPQHF. CDR3 coding DNA: TGTGCCTGGAGTAACCCCAGGGAGAGGGATCAGCCCCAGCATTTT. The V call is TRBV30, the J call TRBJ1-5; maybe TRBD1 (5 bases). The CDR3 has 15 amino acids. V was shortened by 2 bases and J by 5 bases, with 16 bases between the two germline ends. Germline V gene lookup returns CDR1 GTSNPN and CDR2 SVGIG (reference sequence). Looking up the rest from reference TRBV30 and TRBJ1-5 gives the full variable domain: SQTIHQWPATLVQPVGSPLSLECTVEGTSNPNLYWYRQAAGRGLQLLFYSVGIGQISSEVPQNLSASRPQDRQFILSSKKLLLSDSGFYLCAWSNPRERDQPQHFGDGTRLSIL.

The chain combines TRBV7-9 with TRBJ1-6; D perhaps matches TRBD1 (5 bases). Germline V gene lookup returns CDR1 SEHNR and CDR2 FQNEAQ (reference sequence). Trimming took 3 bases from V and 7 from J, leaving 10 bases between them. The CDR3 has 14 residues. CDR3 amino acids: CASSLGTGNSPLHF. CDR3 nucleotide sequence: TGTGCCAGCAGCTTGGGGACTGGGAATTCACCCCTCCACTTT.

This CDR3 is CASSTGLGWEQYF. The DNA of the CDR3 is TGTGCCAGCAGCACCGGCCTTGGCTGGGAGCAGTACTTC. V usage is TRBV5-6 and J usage is TRBJ2-7; the D is unclear. Germline V gives CDR1 SGHDT, CDR2 YYEEEE. The CDR3 contains 13 residues. The V gene lost 4 bases and the J gene lost 7 bases, with 15 bases spanning the gap.

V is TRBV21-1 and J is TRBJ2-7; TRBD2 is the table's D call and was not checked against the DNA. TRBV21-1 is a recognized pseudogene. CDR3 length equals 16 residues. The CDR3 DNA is TGTGCCAGCAGCAAAGCTGTGGTAGCCGGCTCCCACGAGCAGTACTTC. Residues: CASSKAVVAGSHEQYF.

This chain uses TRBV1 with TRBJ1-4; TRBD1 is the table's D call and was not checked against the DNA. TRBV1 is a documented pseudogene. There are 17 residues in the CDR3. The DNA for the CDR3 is TGCACCAGCAGCCAAACTTTCCCGGGACAGGGGGACGAAAAACTGTTTTTT. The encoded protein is CTSSQTFPGQGDEKLFF.

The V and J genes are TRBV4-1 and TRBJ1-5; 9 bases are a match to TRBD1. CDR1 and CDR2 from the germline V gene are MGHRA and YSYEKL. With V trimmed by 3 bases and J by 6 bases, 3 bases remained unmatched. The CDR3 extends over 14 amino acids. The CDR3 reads CASSQTGGSQPQHF. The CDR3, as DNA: TGCGCCAGCAGCCAGACAGGGGGTAGTCAGCCCCAGCATTTT.

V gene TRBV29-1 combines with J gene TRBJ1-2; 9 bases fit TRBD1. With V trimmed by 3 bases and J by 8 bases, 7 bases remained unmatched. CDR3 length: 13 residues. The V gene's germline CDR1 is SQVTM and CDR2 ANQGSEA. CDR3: CSVDDRGGEGYTF. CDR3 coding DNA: TGCAGCGTTGACGACAGGGGGGGAGAAGGCTACACCTTC. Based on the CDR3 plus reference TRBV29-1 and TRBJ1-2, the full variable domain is SAVISQKPSRDICQRGTSLTIQCQVDSQVTMMFWYRQQPGQSLTLIATANQGSEATYESGFVIDKFPISRPNLTFSTLTVSNMSPEDSSIYLCSVDDRGGEGYTFGSGTRLTVV.

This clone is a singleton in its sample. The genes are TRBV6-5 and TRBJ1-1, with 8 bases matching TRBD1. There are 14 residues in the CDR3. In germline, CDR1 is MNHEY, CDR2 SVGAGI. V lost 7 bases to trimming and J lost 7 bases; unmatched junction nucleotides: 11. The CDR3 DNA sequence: TGTGCCAGCAATCCGACAGGGGCAAGGGGTGAAGCTTTCTTT. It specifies CASNPTGARGEAFF.

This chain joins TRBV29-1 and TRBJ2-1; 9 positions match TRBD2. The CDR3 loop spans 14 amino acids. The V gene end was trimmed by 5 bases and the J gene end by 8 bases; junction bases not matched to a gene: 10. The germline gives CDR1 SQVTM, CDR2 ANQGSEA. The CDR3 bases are TGCAGCGTTTTAGGCGGGAGGGCCGTGGATGAGCAGTTCTTC. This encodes CSVLGGRAVDEQFF.

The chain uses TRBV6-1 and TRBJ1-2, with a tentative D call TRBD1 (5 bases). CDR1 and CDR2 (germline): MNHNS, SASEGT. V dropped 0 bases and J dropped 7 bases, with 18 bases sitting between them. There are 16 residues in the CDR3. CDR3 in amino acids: CASSEALRGTTSGYTF. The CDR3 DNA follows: TGTGCCAGCAGTGAAGCGCTTCGAGGGACGACGTCTGGCTACACCTTC.

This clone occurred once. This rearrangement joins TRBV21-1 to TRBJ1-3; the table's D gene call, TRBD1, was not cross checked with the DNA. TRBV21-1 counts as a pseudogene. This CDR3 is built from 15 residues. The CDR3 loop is CASSKATPSGNTIYF. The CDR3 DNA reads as TGTGCCAGCAGCAAAGCGACACCCTCTGGAAACACCATATATTTT.

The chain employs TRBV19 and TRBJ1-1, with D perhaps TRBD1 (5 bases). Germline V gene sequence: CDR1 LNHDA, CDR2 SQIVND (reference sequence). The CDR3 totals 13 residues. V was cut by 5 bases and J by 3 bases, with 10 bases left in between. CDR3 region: CASSFQGDTEAFF. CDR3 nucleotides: TGTGCCAGTAGTTTTCAGGGAGACACTGAAGCTTTCTTT.

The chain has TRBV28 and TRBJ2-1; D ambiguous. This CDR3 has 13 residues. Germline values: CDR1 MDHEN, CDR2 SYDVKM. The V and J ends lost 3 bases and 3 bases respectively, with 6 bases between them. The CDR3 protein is CASSFANYNEQFF. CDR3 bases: TGTGCCAGCAGTTTTGCGAACTACAATGAGCAGTTCTTC.

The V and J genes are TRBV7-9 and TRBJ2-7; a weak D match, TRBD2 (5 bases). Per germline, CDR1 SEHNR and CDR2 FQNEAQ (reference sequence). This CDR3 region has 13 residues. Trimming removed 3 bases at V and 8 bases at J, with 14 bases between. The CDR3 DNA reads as TGTGCCAGCAGCTTCCCCTTTGGCGGGCAGCAGTACTTC. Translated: CASSFPFGGQQYF.

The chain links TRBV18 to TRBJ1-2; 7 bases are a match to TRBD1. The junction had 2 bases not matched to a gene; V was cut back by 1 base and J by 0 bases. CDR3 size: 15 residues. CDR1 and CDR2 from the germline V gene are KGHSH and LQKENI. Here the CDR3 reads CASSPLGQANYGYTF. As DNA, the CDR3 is TGTGCCAGCTCACCACTTGGACAGGCTAACTATGGCTACACCTTC.

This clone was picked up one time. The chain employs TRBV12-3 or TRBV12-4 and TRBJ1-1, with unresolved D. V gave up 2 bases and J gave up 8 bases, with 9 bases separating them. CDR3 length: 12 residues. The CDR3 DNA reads TGTGCCAGCAGTTTACACTGGGCGGAAGCTTTCTTT. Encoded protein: CASSLHWAEAFF.